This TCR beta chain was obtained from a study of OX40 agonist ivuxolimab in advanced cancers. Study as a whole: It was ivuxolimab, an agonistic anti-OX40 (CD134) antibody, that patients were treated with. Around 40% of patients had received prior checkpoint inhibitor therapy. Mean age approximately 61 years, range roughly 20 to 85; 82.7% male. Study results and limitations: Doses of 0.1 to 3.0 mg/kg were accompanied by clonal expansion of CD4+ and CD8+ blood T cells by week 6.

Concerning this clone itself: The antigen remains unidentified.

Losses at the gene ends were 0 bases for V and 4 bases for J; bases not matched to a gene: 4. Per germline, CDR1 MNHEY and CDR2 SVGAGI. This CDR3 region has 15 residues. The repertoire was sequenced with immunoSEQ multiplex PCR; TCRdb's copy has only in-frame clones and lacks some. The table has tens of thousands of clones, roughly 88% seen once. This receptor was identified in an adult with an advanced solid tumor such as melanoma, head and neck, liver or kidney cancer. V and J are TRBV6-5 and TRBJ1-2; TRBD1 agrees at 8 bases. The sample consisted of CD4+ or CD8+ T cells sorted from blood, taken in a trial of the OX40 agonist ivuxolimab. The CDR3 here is CASSYSRTGSYGYTF. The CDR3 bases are TGTGCCAGCAGTTACTCCCGGACAGGGTCCTATGGCTACACCTTC.